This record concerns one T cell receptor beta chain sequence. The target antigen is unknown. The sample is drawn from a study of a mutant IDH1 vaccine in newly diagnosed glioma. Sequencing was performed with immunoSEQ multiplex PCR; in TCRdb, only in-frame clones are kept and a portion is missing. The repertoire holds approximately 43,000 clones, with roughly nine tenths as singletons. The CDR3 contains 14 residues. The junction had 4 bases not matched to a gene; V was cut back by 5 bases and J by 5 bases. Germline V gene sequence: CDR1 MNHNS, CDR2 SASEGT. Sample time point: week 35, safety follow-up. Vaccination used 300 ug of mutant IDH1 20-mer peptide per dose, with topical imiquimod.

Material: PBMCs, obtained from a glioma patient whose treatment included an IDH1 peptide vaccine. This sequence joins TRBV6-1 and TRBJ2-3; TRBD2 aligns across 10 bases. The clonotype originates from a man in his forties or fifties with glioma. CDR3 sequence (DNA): TGTGCCAGCAGTACTAGCGGGATGGTAGATACGCAGTATTTT. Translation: CASSTSGMVDTQYF.